Presented here are 29 T cell receptor beta chains from one specimen sequenced in a study of technical replicates of blood from several donors. Repertoires were generated with immunoSEQ multiplex PCR, while TCRdb's copy carries only in-frame clones and drops some. This sample has roughly 100,000 clones, with 85% to 95% found just once. Sample: T cells isolated from PBMCs. All receptors derive from a human donor in good health.

This chain joins TRBV7-9 and TRBJ1-2; tentative D call: TRBD1 (5 bases). Trimming cost V 3 bases and J 2 bases, with 16 bases left between them. This CDR3 region has 16 residues. The germline CDR1 and CDR2 sequences are SEHNR and FQNEAQ (reference sequence). The CDR3 DNA reads as TGTGCCAGCAGCTTTTTAGAGGCCCAGGGAAACTATGGCTACACCTTC. Amino acids: CASSFLEAQGNYGYTF.

V usage is TRBV7-2 and J usage is TRBJ2-7; 11 bases agree with TRBD2. CDR3 length: 14 amino acids. The germline gives CDR1 SGHTA, CDR2 FQGNSA. V shed 3 bases and J 7 bases; nucleotides not matched to a gene: 5. This CDR3 reads CASSLTSGTGEQYF. The CDR3 DNA reads TGTGCCAGCAGCTTGACTAGCGGGACGGGAGAGCAGTACTTC.

The chain joins TRBV19 to TRBJ1-4, with 8 bases that match TRBD1. Germline loops: CDR1 LNHDA, CDR2 SQIVND (reference sequence). The CDR3 length is 15 residues. V lost 2 bases, J lost 8 bases, and 7 bases stayed unmatched. The CDR3 DNA reads as TGTGCCAGTAGTATACCCCGGACAGGGTTGGAAAAACTGTTTTTT. Amino acids: CASSIPRTGLEKLFF.

The sample holds one count of this clone. As DNA, the CDR3 is TGTGCCAGTAGCGGGAGTATCAATGAGCAGTTCTTC. Translated, it gives CASSGSINEQFF. The rearrangement links TRBV19 to TRBJ2-1; TRBD2 is a possible D gene (6 bases). The CDR3 runs to 12 residues. Trimming stripped 6 bases from V and 6 bases from J, with 9 bases between. Germline loops: CDR1 LNHDA, CDR2 SQIVND (reference sequence). The full variable domain, in which reference TRBV19 and TRBJ2-1 provide the parts outside the CDR3, is DGGITQSPKYLFRKEGQNVTLSCEQNLNHDAMYWYRQDPGQGLRLIYYSQIVNDFQKGDIAEGYSVSREKKESFPLTVTSAQKNPTAFYLCASSGSINEQFFGPGTRLTVL.

This chain joins TRBV19 and TRBJ1-5; D is unresolved. The CDR3 contains 15 residues. V lost 3 bases to trimming and J lost 0 bases, with 9 bases between them. Germline loops: CDR1 LNHDA, CDR2 SQIVND (reference sequence). The chain's CDR3 is CASSISGNSNQPQHF. In DNA, the CDR3 is TGTGCCAGTAGTATCAGTGGCAATAGCAATCAGCCCCAGCATTTT. Filled out from reference TRBV19 and TRBJ1-5, the complete variable domain reads DGGITQSPKYLFRKEGQNVTLSCEQNLNHDAMYWYRQDPGQGLRLIYYSQIVNDFQKGDIAEGYSVSREKKESFPLTVTSAQKNPTAFYLCASSISGNSNQPQHFGDGTRLSIL.

The chain combines TRBV19 with TRBJ2-5; D is perhaps TRBD2 (6 bases). The CDR3 has 13 amino acids. CDR1 and CDR2 (germline): LNHDA, SQIVND (reference sequence). V lost 4 bases, J lost 4 bases, and 10 bases lay in between. Here the CDR3 DNA reads TGTGCCAGTAGTAGGAACGGGAGAGAGACCCAGTACTTC. As protein: CASSRNGRETQYF.

The chain uses TRBV18 and TRBJ1-1; D unclear. The germline V and J ends were trimmed by 6 bases and 3 bases, with 14 bases remaining between them. This CDR3 contains 14 residues. Germline loops: CDR1 KGHSH, CDR2 LQKENI. The CDR3 nucleotides read TGTGCCAGCTCCCAGGCGCGGGGTTACACTGAAGCTTTCTTT. It is translated as CASSQARGYTEAFF.

The rearrangement links TRBV18 to TRBJ1-1; D may be TRBD1 (5 bases). Germline-derived CDR1 and CDR2 are KGHSH and LQKENI. CDR3 length: 12 amino acids. The V end lost 3 bases, the J end lost 6 bases, and 8 bases lay between the germline ends. CDR3 bases: TGTGCCAGCTCACCGGGACTGGCTGAAGCTTTCTTT. Protein: CASSPGLAEAFF.

The rearrangement links TRBV15 to TRBJ1-4; maybe TRBD1 (6 bases). CDR3 length: 14 amino acids. Germline CDR1 and CDR2: LNHNV and YYDKDF (reference sequence). Trimming took off 6 bases at V and 7 bases at J, with 15 bases between the two ends. CDR3 nucleotides: TGTGCCACCAGTCAAGGGGGGGATAGTGAAAAACTGTTTTTT. Encoded protein: CATSQGGDSEKLFF. Looking up the rest from reference TRBV15 and TRBJ1-4 gives the full variable domain: DAMVIQNPRYQVTQFGKPVTLSCSQTLNHNVMYWYQQKSSQAPKLLFHYYDKDFNNEADTPDNFQSRRPNTSFCFLDIRSPGLGDTAMYLCATSQGGDSEKLFFGSGTQLSVL.

The rearrangement joins TRBV7-2 to TRBJ1-2; TRBD1 matches at 7 bases. With 1 base clipped from V and 5 bases from J, the junction kept 13 bases outside the gene matches. Germline CDR1 SGHTA, CDR2 FQGNSA. The CDR3 runs to 17 residues. The CDR3 loop is CASSLEISPGGSYGYTF. The DNA for the CDR3 is TGTGCCAGCAGCTTAGAGATTTCTCCAGGGGGGAGTTATGGCTACACCTTC.

This clone has a single count. V is TRBV19 and J is TRBJ1-3, with TRBD1 identical over 8 bases. V dropped 5 bases and J dropped 4; count of bases not matched to a gene: 10. Per germline, CDR1 LNHDA and CDR2 SQIVND (reference sequence). The CDR3 has 16 amino acids. The CDR3 bases are TGTGCCAGTAGTGTAACAGGGGGTCGAGCGGGAAACACCATATATTTT. This encodes CASSVTGGRAGNTIYF.

This clone was found once. This rearrangement joins TRBV27 to TRBJ2-7; D call uncertain. Trimming removed 6 bases at V and 4 bases at J, with 7 bases between. The CDR3 is 11 residues long. Per the germline V gene, CDR1 is MNHEY and CDR2 is SMNVEV (reference sequence). The CDR3 coding sequence is TGTGCCAGCAGGTCGGAGTACGAGCAGTACTTC. Amino acid sequence: CASRSEYEQYF.

The chain carries TRBV15 and TRBJ1-3; no clear D gene. Per germline, CDR1 LNHNV and CDR2 YYDKDF (reference sequence). Deletions cut 8 bases from V and 2 bases from J, with 13 bases between. The CDR3 totals 14 residues. CDR3 sequence: CATVQDLAGNTIYF. The CDR3 nucleotides read TGTGCCACCGTGCAAGACTTGGCTGGAAACACCATATATTTT.

The V and J genes are TRBV6-5 and TRBJ2-5, with TRBD2 identical over 8 bases. Germline CDR1 reads MNHEY; CDR2 reads SVGAGI. This CDR3 is 16 amino acids long. The V gene end was trimmed by 4 bases and the J gene end by 4 bases; junction bases not matched to a gene: 11. The DNA of the CDR3 is TGTGCCAGCAGTTCGTCGGTAGCGGGACCGGGAGAGACCCAGTACTTC. Translating it yields CASSSSVAGPGETQYF.

V is TRBV10-3 and J is TRBJ1-1, with a weak D call TRBD1 (6 bases). Between the trimmed V and J ends, which lost 3 bases and 0 bases, there was a span of 14 bases. Germline CDR1 reads ENHRY; CDR2 reads SYGVKD. This CDR3 contains 16 residues. The CDR3 reads CAISDMDSDMNTEAFF. The CDR3 bases are TGTGCCATCAGTGATATGGACAGCGACATGAACACTGAAGCTTTCTTT.

The chain joins TRBV9 to TRBJ2-7; the match to TRBD1 covers 7 bases. Trimming removed 9 bases from V and 5 bases from J; junction bases left unmatched: 5. CDR1 is SGDLS and CDR2 is YYNGEE in the germline V gene. This CDR3 is built from 11 residues. The CDR3 coding sequence is TGTGCCAAAGACAGGGCGGACGAGCAGTACTTC. Translating it yields CAKDRADEQYF.

The chain joins TRBV6-1 to TRBJ1-1, with TRBD1 identical over 7 bases. CDR3 length equals 14 residues. Germline CDR1 and CDR2: MNHNS and SASEGT. V dropped 5 bases and J dropped 1; count of bases not matched to a gene: 4. The CDR3 DNA reads TGTGCCAGCAGTAACAGGGGAAGGAACACTGAAGCTTTCTTT. Protein product: CASSNRGRNTEAFF.

The rearrangement links TRBV5-6 to TRBJ2-7; 10 nucleotides agree with TRBD2. Germline assignment: CDR1 SGHDT and CDR2 YYEEEE. The CDR3 spans 15 residues. The trim removed 3 bases at V and 0 bases at J, leaving 3 bases unmatched. The CDR3 sequence is CASSSGLANSYEQYF. CDR3 in DNA: TGTGCCAGCAGCTCGGGACTAGCGAACTCCTACGAGCAGTACTTC.

The rearrangement links TRBV30 to TRBJ2-7; TRBD2 is a possible D gene (5 bases). Germline V gene data show CDR1 as GTSNPN and CDR2 as SVGIG (reference sequence). V was trimmed by 7 bases and J by 2 bases, leaving 12 bases between them. The CDR3 sequence is 12 residues long. In nucleotides, the CDR3 is TGTGCCTCTATTGCTAGCCCCTACGAGCAGTACTTC. Residues: CASIASPYEQYF.

This chain joins TRBV5-7 and TRBJ2-7; D is unresolved. TRBV5-7 is flagged as an ORF with uncertain function. Trimming took 0 bases from V and 5 from J, leaving 6 bases between them. The CDR3 runs 12 residues. The CDR3 coding sequence is TGTGCCAGCAGCTTGGTTCCCAACGAGCAGTACTTC. This translates into CASSLVPNEQYF.

The chain uses TRBV7-9 and TRBJ2-1; D is perhaps TRBD1 (5 bases). Per germline, CDR1 SEHNR and CDR2 FQNEAQ (reference sequence). The CDR3 has 10 residues. Trimming removed 5 bases at V and 13 bases at J, with 9 bases between. This CDR3 is CASSPDIQFF. CDR3 coding DNA: TGTGCCAGCAGCCCGGACATACAGTTCTTC.

The V gene is TRBV7-2, the J gene TRBJ2-1, with TRBD2 identical over 12 bases. The CDR3 length is 16 residues. Unmatched junction bases numbered 2, after V lost 1 base and J lost 4 bases. Germline V gene lookup returns CDR1 SGHTA and CDR2 FQGNSA. The CDR3 DNA follows: TGTGCCAGCAGCTTAGAACTAGCGGGAGGTTACAATGAGCAGTTCTTC. This sequence encodes CASSLELAGGYNEQFF.

The chain combines TRBV19 with TRBJ2-7, with D possibly TRBD2 on 6 matching bases. The V end was cut by 3 bases, the J end by 2 bases, with 11 bases between. The CDR3 contains 14 residues. The germline V gene encodes CDR1 LNHDA and CDR2 SQIVND (reference sequence). The CDR3, as DNA: TGTGCCAGTAGTATGAGGGACTTAGCCTACGAGCAGTACTTC. Translated, it gives CASSMRDLAYEQYF.

This clone was seen a handful of times. This sequence joins TRBV15 and TRBJ2-3; 7 bases match TRBD2. Trimming took 1 base from V and 8 from J; bases not matched to a gene: 3. Germline values: CDR1 LNHNV, CDR2 YYDKDF (reference sequence). The length of the CDR3 is 13 residues. Here the CDR3 reads CATSRVGGSTQYF. The CDR3 region has the DNA TGTGCCACCAGCAGAGTGGGGGGGAGTACGCAGTATTTT.

The chain joins TRBV27 to TRBJ2-1, with D unresolved. This CDR3 has 13 amino acids. CDR1 and CDR2 (germline): MNHEY, SMNVEV (reference sequence). Deletions cut 6 bases from V and 13 bases from J, with 19 bases between. CDR3 amino acids: CASSPALGTDQFF. The CDR3 region has the DNA TGTGCCAGCAGCCCCGCGTTGGGTACAGATCAGTTCTTC.

In its sample, this clone was seen a few times. The chain combines TRBV7-9 with TRBJ1-1; no clear D. From germline, CDR1 is SEHNR and CDR2 FQNEAQ (reference sequence). The CDR3 runs 13 residues. Trimming removed 9 bases from V and 0 bases from J, with 11 bases in between. The DNA of the CDR3 is TGTGCCAGTTTGGAGGAGATGAACACTGAAGCTTTCTTT. This translates into CASLEEMNTEAFF.

The chain uses TRBV7-9 and TRBJ2-5, with D possibly matching TRBD2 (5 bases). Germline lookup yields CDR1 SEHNR and CDR2 FQNEAQ (reference sequence). The CDR3 loop spans 13 amino acids. V lost 3 bases, J lost 5 bases, and 10 bases lay in between. This CDR3 is CASSFGGSETQYF. The CDR3 nucleotides are TGTGCCAGCAGCTTCGGCGGGTCCGAGACCCAGTACTTC.

The chain carries TRBV4-3 and TRBJ2-7; 9 bases align to TRBD2. The J segment lost 1 base and the V segment lost 0 bases, leaving 7 bases of the junction unmatched. Looked up from germline, CDR1 is LGHNA and CDR2 is YSLEER. The CDR3 loop spans 17 amino acids. Here the CDR3 DNA reads TGCGCCAGCAGCCAAGAGGTAGCGGGAGAGGGATCCTACGAGCAGTACTTC. Protein: CASSQEVAGEGSYEQYF.

This rearrangement joins TRBV21-1 to TRBJ1-2; the DNA was not used to check the table's D call, TRBD1. TRBV21-1 is a pseudogene segment. The CDR3 has 15 residues. CDR3 region: CASSKVNGTGNGYTF. For the CDR3, the DNA is TGTGCCAGCAGCAAAGTAAACGGGACAGGGAATGGCTACACCTTC.